Below, one T cell receptor beta chain is given with its context. Original data processing: Estimation of nucleated cell counts was performed using reference gene primer amplification. Sequencing was performed with immunoSEQ multiplex PCR; in TCRdb, only in-frame clones are kept and a portion is missing. The V and J calls and the clone size are those of that table, but D and trimming were determined from the DNA. The repertoire has 200,000 to 250,000 clones, over 75% of them found once; the top ten carry 2% to 2.5%. The CDR3 is 16 amino acids. The sample belongs to a study of blood T cell repertoires in COVID-19. Study overall: The samples span acute and convalescent COVID-19 from the United States, Italy and Spain. PBMCs, B-cell-depleted T cells, or T cells were the source of the cDNA or gDNA that made up the material.

The sequenced sample was peripheral blood. The rearrangement links TRBV1 to TRBJ2-7; the table gives TRBD1 as D, unverified against the DNA. TRBV1 is a known pseudogene. The source is a woman between 40 and 50 years old who had recovered from COVID-19. The CDR3 region has the DNA TGCACCAGCAGCCAAGATCCAGGGGCGAAAAGCTACGAGCAGTACTTC. Its protein product is CTSSQDPGAKSYEQYF.